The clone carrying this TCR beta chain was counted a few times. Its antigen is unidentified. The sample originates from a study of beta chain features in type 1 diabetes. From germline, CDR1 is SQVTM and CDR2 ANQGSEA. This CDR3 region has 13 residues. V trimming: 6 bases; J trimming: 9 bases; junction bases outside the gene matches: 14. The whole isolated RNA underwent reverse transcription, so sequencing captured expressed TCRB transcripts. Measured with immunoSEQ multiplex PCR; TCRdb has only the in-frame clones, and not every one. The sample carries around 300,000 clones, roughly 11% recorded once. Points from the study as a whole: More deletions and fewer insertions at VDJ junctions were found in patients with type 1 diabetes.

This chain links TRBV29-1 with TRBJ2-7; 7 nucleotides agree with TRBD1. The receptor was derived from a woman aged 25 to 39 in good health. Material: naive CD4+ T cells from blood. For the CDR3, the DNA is TGCAGCGTAGACAGGGATAGCTTTGGAGGGCAGTACTTC. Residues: CSVDRDSFGGQYF.